The present entry profiles one T cell receptor (beta chain) with its context. The antigen it binds to is not known. Per-nucleotide qualities are absent, and no much larger clonotype sits a single base away. Library prep was done by 5' RACE. These reads were obtained on an Illumina HiSeq 2000. A universal primer binding site was added through template switching, and the final cDNA carried a unique molecular identifier so that TCR cDNA molecules could be counted accurately. First-strand cDNA for TCR alpha and beta chains was synthesized from specific primers in the conserved constant-segment region. Each cDNA library was double barcoded, with a SMART-Mk sample barcode plus Illumina barcodes, to control for contamination. Two successive PCR steps introduced TruSeq adapter sequences along with Illumina sample barcodes. TCR alpha and beta cDNA libraries were sequenced on the Illumina HiSeq platform with custom primers. In the paper's pipeline: Raw reads were processed with MiGEC to extract unique molecular identifiers, and MiXCR was used to determine CDR3 positions. Recombination models were inferred per individual with the repgenHMM and IGoR tools using an EM algorithm. Shared clonotype analysis was performed with the tcR package in R, normalizing sharing by the product of cloneset sizes. To study raw recombination without the effects of thymic and clonal selection, out-of-frame nonproductive sequences were analyzed. The public reads were reprocessed in TCRdb via fastp at Q25 and MiXCR, keeping in-frame beta chains. Identical CDR3 proteins give one entry, which carries the most common genes and DNA. It is TCRdb's table, rather than the study itself, that gives the V and J calls and clone size. The sample table lists around 1.7 million distinct CDR3 sequences, about 31% of them with a count of one. The ten most abundant clones make up around 0.25% of the sample.

Only healthy Caucasian donors were included. This sample was taken from a study of identical twins (dated by TCRdb to the mid-2010s). Background for the entire study: To test whether fetal clonotypes persist, this study deep-sequenced TCR alpha and beta repertoires from monozygotic twins, from unrelated adults of various ages, and from cord blood. To rule out contamination, the twin experiments were replicated at different times with different library preparation protocols.

The CDR3 covers 16 residues, taking in both the cysteine and the phenylalanine. Kept here is only the CDR3 DNA, which spans 48 bases and is read in frame from base 1. Taken from the germline V gene, the CDR1 and CDR2 loops are WSHSY and SAAADI. Germline trimming: 5 bases from V, 2 bases from J; junction bases outside gene matches: 7. The full study reports these points: Recombination models systematically underestimated out-of-frame TCR alpha sharing in monozygotic twins but agreed with sharing between unrelated individuals. Invariant T cells such as MAIT and iNKT could partly confound zero-insertion analyses, though diverse VJ usage argued against this for most clonotypes. A weaker excess of twin sharing was found in beta out-of-frame sequences because the signal-to-noise ratio was lowered by fewer shared sequences. Compared with coincidental sharing between unrelated individuals, out-of-frame TCR alpha sequences shared between twins had an excess of sequences with low generation probability. Because the same donors could not be followed over many years, the conclusions depended on cross-sectional statistical analysis. Fewer insertions were carried by abundant cord blood beta clonotypes; a weaker similar trend was observed in young adult naive repertoires, while no such trend was observed in memory repertoires.

The clonotype originates from a newborn girl in good health. The sequencing sample was made of cord blood. The rearrangement combines TRBV10-2 with TRBJ2-3, and TRBD2 matches 10 of the central bases. In nucleotide form, the sequence is TGCGCCAGCAGTACCGGACTAGCGGCGAACACAGATACGCAGTATTTT. Translated, this is CASSTGLAANTDTQYF.